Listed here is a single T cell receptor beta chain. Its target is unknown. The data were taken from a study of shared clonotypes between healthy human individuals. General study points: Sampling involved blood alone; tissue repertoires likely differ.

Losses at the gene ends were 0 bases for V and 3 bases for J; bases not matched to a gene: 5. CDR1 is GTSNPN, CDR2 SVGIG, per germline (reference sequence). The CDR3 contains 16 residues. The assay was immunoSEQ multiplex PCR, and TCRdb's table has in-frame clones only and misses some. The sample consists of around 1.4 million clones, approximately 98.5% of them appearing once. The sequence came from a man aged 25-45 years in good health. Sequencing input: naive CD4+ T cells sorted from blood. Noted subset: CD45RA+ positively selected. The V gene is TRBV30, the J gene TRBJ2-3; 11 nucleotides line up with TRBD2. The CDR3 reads CAWSVLASGRTDTQYF. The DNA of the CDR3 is TGTGCCTGGAGTGTCTTGGCTAGCGGGAGGACAGATACGCAGTATTTT.